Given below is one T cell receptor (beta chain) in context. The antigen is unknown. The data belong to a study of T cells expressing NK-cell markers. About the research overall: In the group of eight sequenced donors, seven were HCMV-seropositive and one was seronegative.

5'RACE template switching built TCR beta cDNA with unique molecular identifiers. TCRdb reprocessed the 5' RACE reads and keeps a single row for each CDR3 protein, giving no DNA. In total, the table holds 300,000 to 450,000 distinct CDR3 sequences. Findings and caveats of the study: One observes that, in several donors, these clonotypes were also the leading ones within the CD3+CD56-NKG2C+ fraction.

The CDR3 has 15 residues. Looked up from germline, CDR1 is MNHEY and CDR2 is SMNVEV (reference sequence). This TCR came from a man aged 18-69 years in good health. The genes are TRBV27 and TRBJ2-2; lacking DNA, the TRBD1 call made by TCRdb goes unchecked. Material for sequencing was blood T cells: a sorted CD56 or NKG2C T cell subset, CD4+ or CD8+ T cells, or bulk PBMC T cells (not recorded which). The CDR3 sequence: CAITGGGKSVRELFF.